This entry describes one TCR beta chain. Trimming pared 5 bases from V and 5 bases from J, leaving 13 bases between. The length of the CDR3 is 13 residues. Germline CDR1 SGHAT, CDR2 FQDESV (reference sequence). Using immunoSEQ multiplex PCR, the repertoire was profiled, and TCRdb retains in-frame clones only, with some absent. This sample has roughly 410,000 clones, with just over 95% found just once. The data are from a study of shared clonotypes between healthy human individuals. Healthy HIV-negative adults with no recent acute infections or vaccinations were recruited as donors. The chain combines TRBV11-1 with TRBJ2-7; D gene uncertain. This clonotype was sampled from a man aged 25-40 years in good health. Input material: memory CD8+ T cells sorted from blood. The subset here: CD45RO+ cells pooled with CCR7-negative TemRA cells. CDR3 loop: CASSASTGHEQYF. The DNA of the CDR3 is TGTGCCAGCAGCGCAAGTACGGGTCACGAGCAGTACTTC. The whole variable domain, remainder taken from reference TRBV11-1 and TRBJ2-7, is EAEVAQSPRYKITEKSQAVAFWCDPISGHATLYWYRQILGQGPELLVQFQDESVVDDSQLPKDRFSAERLKGVDSTLKIQPAELGDSAMYLCASSASTGHEQYFGPGTRLTVT.